This is a list of T cell receptor beta chains from one sample in a study of blood T cell repertoires in COVID-19. Repertoires were generated with immunoSEQ multiplex PCR, while TCRdb's copy carries only in-frame clones and drops some. Here the sample spans approximately 89,000 clones, 75% to 90% being singletons. Sequenced: peripheral blood. The receptor source for this set is a human donor in a cohort sampled during active COVID-19. CDR3s include the opening cysteine and the closing phenylalanine or tryptophan. The order of the fields is D gene, V gene, clone size, J gene, CDR3 protein, CDR3 DNA. D genes are given only for firm matches. Rows may omit the clone size; those that give it use once, few, many or a size class.

>TRBD2|TRBV5-1|-|TRBJ2-3
CASSLGAGGHTDTQYF
TGCGCCAGCAGCTTGGGTGCGGGGGGGCACACAGATACGCAGTATTTT
>-|TRBV5-1|-|TRBJ1-1
CASSLGFGDYVTEAFF
TGCGCCAGCAGCTTGGGGTTCGGTGACTATGTCACTGAAGCTTTCTTT
>-|TRBV5-6|few|TRBJ2-1
CASTGLRGNEQFF
TGTGCCAGCACCGGTCTTAGGGGAAATGAGCAGTTCTTC
>TRBD1|TRBV5-6|-|TRBJ1-2
CASSLPGQGYNGYTF
TGTGCCAGCAGCTTACCGGGACAGGGCTACAATGGCTACACCTTC
>-|TRBV30|few|TRBJ2-1
CAWTDLSYNEQFF
TGTGCCTGGACAGATCTCTCCTACAATGAGCAGTTCTTC
>TRBD1|TRBV27|-|TRBJ2-7
CASSSGQGASEQYF
TGTGCCAGCAGTTCAGGACAGGGGGCGAGCGAGCAGTACTTC
>-|TRBV28|-|TRBJ2-1
CASRLNGGNEQFF
TGTGCCAGCAGACTCAACGGGGGCAATGAGCAGTTCTTC
>TRBD1|TRBV18|-|TRBJ1-4
CASSPTGGEKLFF
TGTGCCAGCTCCCCGACAGGGGGTGAAAAACTGTTTTTT
>-|TRBV9|few|TRBJ1-3
CASSVGGTGNTIYF
TGTGCCAGCAGCGTGGGAGGGACTGGAAACACCATATATTTT
>-|TRBV5-1|once|TRBJ2-7
CASSLGQGGNEQYF
TGCGCCAGCAGCTTGGGGCAGGGGGGCAACGAGCAGTACTTC
>-|TRBV7-2|-|TRBJ1-3
CASSWGGDTFHSGNTIYF
TGTGCCAGCAGCTGGGGAGGGGACACTTTTCACTCTGGAAACACCATATATTTT
>TRBD2|TRBV27|-|TRBJ2-1
CASSRLAGGYNEQFF
TGTGCCAGCAGTCGACTAGCGGGGGGCTACAATGAGCAGTTCTTC
>-|TRBV15|-|TRBJ2-1
CATSRGHLSQYNEQFF
TGTGCCACCAGCAGAGGACACCTCAGCCAATACAATGAGCAGTTCTTC
>-|TRBV27|-|TRBJ2-1
CASKVRAIHYNEQFF
TGTGCCAGCAAGGTCAGGGCGATACATTACAATGAGCAGTTCTTC
>-|TRBV5-1|-|TRBJ2-7
CASSLGLGYEQYF
TGCGCCAGCAGCTTGGGACTAGGCTACGAGCAGTACTTC
>-|TRBV5-1|-|TRBJ2-7
CASSLVTGWTYEQYF
TGCGCCAGCAGCTTGGTAACAGGGTGGACCTACGAGCAGTACTTC
>-|TRBV24-1|-|TRBJ1-2
CATSDSGQIPPGYTF
TGTGCCACCAGTGATTCCGGACAGATTCCGCCCGGCTACACCTTC
>TRBD1|TRBV19|-|TRBJ1-3
CASTPGTGGRNTIYF
TGTGCCAGTACCCCAGGGACAGGGGGTAGAAACACCATATATTTT
>TRBD2|TRBV18|once|TRBJ2-3
CASSPLLAGSTDTQYF
TGTGCCAGCTCACCCCTCCTAGCGGGTAGCACAGATACGCAGTATTTT